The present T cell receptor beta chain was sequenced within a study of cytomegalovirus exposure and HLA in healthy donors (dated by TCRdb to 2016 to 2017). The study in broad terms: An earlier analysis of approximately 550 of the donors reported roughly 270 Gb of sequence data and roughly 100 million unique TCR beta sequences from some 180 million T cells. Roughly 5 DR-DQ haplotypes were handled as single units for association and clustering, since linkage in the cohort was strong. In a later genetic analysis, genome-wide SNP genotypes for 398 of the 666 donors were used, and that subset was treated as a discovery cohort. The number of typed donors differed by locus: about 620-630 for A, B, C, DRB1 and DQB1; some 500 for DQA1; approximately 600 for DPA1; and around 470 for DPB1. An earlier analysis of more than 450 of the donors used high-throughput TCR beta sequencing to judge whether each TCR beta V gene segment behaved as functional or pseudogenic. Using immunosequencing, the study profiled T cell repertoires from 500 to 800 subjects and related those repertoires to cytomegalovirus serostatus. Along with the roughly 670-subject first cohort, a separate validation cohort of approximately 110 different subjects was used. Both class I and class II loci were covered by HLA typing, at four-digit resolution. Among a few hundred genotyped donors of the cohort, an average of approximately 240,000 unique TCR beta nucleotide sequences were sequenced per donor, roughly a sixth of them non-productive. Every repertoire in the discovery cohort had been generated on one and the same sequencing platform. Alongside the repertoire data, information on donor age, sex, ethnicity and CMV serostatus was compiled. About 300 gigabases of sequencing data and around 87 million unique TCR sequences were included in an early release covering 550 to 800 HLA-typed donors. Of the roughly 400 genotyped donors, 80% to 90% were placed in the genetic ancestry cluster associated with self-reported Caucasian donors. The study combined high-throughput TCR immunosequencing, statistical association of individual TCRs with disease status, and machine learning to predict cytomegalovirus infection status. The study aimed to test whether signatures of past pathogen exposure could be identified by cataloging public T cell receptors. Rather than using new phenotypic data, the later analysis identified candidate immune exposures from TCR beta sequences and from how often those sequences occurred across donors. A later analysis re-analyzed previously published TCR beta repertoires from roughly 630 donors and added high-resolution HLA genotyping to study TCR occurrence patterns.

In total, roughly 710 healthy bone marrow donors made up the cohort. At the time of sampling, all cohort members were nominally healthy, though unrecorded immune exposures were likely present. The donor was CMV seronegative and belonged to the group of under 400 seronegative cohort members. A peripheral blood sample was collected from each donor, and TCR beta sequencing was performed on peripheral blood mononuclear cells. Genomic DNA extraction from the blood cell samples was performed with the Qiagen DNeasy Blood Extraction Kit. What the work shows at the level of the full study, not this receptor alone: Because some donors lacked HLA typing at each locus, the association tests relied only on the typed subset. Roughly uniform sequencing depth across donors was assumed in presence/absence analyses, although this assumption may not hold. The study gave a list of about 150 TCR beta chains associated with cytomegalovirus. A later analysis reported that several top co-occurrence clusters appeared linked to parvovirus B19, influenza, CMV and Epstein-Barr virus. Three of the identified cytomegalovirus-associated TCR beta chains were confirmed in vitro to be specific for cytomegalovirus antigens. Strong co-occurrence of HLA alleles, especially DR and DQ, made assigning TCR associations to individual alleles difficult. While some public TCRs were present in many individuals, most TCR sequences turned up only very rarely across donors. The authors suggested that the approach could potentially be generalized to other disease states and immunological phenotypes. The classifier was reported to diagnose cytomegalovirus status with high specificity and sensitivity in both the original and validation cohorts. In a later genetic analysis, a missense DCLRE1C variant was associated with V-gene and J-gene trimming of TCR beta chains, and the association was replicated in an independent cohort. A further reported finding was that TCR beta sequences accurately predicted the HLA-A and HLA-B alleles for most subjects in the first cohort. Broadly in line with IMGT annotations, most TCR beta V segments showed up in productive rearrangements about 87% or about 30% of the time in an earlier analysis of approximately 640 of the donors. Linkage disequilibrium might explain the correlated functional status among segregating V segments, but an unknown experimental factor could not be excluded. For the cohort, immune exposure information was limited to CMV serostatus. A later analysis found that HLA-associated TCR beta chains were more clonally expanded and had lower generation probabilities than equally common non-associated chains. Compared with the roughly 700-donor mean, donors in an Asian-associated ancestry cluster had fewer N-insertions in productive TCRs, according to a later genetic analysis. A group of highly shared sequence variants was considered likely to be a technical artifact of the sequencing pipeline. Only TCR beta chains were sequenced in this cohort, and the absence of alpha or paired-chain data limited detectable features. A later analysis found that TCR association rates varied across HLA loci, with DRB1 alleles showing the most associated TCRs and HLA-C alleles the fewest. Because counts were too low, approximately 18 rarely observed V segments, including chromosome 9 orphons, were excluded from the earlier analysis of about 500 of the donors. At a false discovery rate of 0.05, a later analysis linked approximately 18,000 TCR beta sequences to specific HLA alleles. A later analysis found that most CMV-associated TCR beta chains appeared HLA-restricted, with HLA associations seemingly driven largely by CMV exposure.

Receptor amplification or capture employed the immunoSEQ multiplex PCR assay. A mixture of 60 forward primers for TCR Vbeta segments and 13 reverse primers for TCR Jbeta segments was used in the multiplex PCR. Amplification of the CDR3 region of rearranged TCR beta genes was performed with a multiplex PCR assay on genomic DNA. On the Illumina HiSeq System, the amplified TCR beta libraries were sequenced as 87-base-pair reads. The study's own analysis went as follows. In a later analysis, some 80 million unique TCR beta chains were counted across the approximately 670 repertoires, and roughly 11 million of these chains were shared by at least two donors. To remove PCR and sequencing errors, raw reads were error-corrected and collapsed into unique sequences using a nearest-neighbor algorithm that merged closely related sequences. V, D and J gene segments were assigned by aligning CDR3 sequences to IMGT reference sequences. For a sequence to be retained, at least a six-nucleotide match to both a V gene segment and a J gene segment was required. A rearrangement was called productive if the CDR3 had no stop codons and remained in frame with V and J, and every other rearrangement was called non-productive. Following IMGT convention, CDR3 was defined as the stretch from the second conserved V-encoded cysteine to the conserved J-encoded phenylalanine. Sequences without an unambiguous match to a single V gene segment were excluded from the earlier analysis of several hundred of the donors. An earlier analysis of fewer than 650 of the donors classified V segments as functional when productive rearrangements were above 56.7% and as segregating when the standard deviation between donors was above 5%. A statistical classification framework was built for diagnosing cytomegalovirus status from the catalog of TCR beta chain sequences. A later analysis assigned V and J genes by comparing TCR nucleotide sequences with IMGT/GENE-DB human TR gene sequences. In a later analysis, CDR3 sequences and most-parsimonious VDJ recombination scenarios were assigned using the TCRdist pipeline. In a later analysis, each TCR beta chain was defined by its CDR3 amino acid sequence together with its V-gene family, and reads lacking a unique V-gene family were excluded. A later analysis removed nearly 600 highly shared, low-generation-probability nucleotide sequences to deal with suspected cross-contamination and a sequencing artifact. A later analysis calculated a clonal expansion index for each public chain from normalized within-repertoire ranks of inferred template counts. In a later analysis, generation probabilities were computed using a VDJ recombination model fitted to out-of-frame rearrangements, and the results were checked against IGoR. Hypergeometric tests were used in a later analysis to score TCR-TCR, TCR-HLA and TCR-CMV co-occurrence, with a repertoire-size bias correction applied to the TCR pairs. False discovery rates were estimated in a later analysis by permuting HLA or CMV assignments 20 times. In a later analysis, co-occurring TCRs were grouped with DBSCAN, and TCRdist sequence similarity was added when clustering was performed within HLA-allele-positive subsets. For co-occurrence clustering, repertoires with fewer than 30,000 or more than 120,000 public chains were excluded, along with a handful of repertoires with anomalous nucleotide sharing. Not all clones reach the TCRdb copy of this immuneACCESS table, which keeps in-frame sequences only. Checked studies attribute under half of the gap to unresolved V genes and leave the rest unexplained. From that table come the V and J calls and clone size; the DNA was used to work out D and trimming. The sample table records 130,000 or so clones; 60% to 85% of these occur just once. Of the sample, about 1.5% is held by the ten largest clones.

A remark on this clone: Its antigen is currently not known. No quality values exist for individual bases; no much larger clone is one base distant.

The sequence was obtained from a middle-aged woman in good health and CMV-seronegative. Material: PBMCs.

The CDR3 region: CASSLVGTGGGHNEQFF. In nucleotide form, the sequence is TGTGCCAGCAGCTTAGTAGGAACAGGCGGGGGGCACAATGAGCAGTTCTTC. The chain couples TRBV7-2 to TRBJ2-1, and 8 junctional nucleotides match TRBD2. The CDR3 measures 17 amino acids from cysteine to phenylalanine. Solely the CDR3 DNA is kept, with 51 bases framed from the first base. As encoded in the germline V gene, CDR1 is SGHTA while CDR2 is FQGNSA. Ends trimmed: V by 1 base, J by 5 bases; bases unmatched to a gene: 10.